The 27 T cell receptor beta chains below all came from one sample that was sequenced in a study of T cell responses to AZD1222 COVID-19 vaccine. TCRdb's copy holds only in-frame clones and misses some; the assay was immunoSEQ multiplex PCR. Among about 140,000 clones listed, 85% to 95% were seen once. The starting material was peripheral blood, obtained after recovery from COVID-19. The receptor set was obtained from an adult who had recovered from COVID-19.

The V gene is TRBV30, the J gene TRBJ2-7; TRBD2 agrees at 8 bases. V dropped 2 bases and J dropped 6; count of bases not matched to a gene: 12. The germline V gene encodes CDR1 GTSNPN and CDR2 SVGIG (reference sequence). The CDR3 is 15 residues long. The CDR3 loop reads CAWSPVQRESGEQYF. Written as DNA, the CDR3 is TGTGCCTGGAGTCCCGTCCAGCGGGAGAGTGGCGAGCAGTACTTC.

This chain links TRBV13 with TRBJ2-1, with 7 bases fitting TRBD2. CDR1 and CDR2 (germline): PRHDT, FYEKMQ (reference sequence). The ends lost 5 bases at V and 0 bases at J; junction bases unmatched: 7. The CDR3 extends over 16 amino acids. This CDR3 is CASSGPQRGSYNEQFF. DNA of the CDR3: TGTGCCAGCAGCGGCCCCCAGCGGGGCTCCTACAATGAGCAGTTCTTC.

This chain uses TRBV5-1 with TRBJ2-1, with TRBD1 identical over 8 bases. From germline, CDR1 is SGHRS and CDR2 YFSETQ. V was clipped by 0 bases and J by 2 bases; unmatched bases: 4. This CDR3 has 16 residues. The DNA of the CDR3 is TGCGCCAGCAGCTTGGCCGGACAGGGCCCCTACAATGAGCAGTTCTTC. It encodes CASSLAGQGPYNEQFF.

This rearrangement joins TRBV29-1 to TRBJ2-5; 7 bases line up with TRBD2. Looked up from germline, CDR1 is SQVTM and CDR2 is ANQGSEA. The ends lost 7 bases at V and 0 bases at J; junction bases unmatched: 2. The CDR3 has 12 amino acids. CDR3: CSGGLHQETQYF. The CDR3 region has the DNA TGCAGCGGGGGACTACACCAAGAGACCCAGTACTTC.

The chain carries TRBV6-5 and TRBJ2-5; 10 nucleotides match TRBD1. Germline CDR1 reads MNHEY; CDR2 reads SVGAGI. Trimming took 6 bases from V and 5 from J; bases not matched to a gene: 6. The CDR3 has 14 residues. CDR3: CASSLGQGRETQYF. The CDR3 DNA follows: TGTGCCAGCAGCTTGGGACAGGGGCGTGAGACCCAGTACTTC.

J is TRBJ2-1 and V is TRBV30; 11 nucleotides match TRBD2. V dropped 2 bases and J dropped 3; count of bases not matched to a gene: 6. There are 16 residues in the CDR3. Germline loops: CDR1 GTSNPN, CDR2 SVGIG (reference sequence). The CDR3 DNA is TGTGCCTGGAGTCCAACTAGCGGGAGAGACTACAATGAGCAGTTCTTC. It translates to CAWSPTSGRDYNEQFF.

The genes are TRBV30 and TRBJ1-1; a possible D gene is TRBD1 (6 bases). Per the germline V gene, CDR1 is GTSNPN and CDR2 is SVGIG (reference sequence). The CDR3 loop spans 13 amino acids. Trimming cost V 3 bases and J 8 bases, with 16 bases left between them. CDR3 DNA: TGTGCCTGGAGCCTAGATAAAGACAGGGAAGCTTTCTTT. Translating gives CAWSLDKDREAFF. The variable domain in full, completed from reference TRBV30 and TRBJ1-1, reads SQTIHQWPATLVQPVGSPLSLECTVEGTSNPNLYWYRQAAGRGLQLLFYSVGIGQISSEVPQNLSASRPQDRQFILSSKKLLLSDSGFYLCAWSLDKDREAFFGQGTRLTVV.

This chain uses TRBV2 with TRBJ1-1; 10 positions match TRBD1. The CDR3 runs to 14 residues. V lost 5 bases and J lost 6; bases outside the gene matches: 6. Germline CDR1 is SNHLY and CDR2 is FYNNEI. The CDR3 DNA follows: TGTGCCAGCAGTCCCGGGACAGGGGATCCTGAAGCTTTCTTT. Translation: CASSPGTGDPEAFF. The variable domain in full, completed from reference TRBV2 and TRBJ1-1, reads EPEVTQTPSHQVTQMGQEVILRCVPISNHLYFYWYRQILGQKVEFLVSFYNNEISEKSEIFDDQFSVERPDGSNFTLKIRSTKLEDSAMYFCASSPGTGDPEAFFGQGTRLTVV.

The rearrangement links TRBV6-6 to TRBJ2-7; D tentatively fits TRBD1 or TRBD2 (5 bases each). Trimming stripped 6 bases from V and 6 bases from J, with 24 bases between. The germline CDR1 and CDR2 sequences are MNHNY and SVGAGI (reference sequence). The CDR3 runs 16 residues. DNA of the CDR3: TGTGCCAGCAGCTCCGGAGTCCGGGGCATCACCTCCGAGCAGTACTTC. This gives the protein CASSSGVRGITSEQYF.

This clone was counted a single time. The CDR3 sequence: CASRAVREQFF. In DNA form, the CDR3 reads TGTGCCAGCCGAGCGGTAAGAGAGCAGTTCTTC. The chain links TRBV5-8 to TRBJ2-1, with D possibly TRBD2 on 5 matching bases. V was trimmed by 7 bases and J by 10 bases, leaving 12 bases between them. CDR1 SGHTS and CDR2 YDEGEE come from the germline V gene. The CDR3 has 11 residues. Combining the CDR3 with reference TRBV5-8 and TRBJ2-1 gives the whole variable domain EAGVTQSPTHLIKTRGQQATLRCSPISGHTSVYWYQQALGLGLQFLLWYDEGEERNRGNFPPRFSGRQFPNYSSELNVNALELEDSALYLCASRAVREQFFGPGTRLTVL.

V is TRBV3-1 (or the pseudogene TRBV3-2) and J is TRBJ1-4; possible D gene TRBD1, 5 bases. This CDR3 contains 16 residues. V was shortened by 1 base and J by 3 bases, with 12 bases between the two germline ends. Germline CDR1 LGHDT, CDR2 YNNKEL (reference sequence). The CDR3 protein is CASSQAYGGSNEKLFF. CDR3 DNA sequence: TGTGCCAGCAGCCAAGCCTACGGGGGGTCTAATGAAAAACTGTTTTTT.

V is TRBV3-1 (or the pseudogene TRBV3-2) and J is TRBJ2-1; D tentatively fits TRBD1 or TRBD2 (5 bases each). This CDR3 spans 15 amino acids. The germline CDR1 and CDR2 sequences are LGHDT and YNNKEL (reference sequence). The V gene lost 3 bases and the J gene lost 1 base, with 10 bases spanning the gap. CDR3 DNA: TGTGCCAGCAGCCAGCTTGGGGGATCCTACAATGAGCAGTTCTTC. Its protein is CASSQLGGSYNEQFF.

The CDR3: CSASRAGGIREQFF. CDR3 coding DNA: TGCAGTGCTAGTCGGGCGGGGGGCATTCGTGAGCAGTTCTTC. This sequence joins TRBV20-1 and TRBJ2-1, with 8 bases aligning to TRBD2. J gave up 9 bases and V 3 bases, and 10 bases lay outside the gene matches. The CDR3 loop spans 14 amino acids. Germline CDR1 is DFQATT and CDR2 is SNEGSKA (reference sequence).

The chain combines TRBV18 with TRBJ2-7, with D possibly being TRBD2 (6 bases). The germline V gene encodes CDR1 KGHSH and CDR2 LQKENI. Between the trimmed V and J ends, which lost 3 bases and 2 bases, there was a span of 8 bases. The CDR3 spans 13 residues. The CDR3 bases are TGTGCCAGCTCACCTAGCGGAACCTACGAGCAGTACTTC. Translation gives CASSPSGTYEQYF.

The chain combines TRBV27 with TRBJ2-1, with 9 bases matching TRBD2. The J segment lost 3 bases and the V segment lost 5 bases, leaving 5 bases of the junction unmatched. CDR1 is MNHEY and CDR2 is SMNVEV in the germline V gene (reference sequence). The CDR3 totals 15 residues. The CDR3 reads CASSPGLANYNEQFF. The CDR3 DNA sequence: TGTGCCAGCAGTCCCGGACTAGCGAACTACAATGAGCAGTTCTTC.

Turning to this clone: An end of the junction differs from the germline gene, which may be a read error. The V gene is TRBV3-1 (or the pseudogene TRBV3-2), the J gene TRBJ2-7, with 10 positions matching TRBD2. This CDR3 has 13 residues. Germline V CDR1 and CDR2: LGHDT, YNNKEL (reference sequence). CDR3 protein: CAISGGDTYEQYF. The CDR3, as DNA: TGTGCCATCAGCGGGGGGGACACCTACGAGCAGTACTTC.

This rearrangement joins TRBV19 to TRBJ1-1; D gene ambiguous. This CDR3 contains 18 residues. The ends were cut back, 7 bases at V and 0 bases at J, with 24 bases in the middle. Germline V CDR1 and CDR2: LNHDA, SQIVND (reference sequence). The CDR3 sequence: CASMTPPSRLSMNTEAFF. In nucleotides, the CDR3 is TGTGCCAGTATGACGCCGCCCTCGAGGCTTTCTATGAACACTGAAGCTTTCTTT.

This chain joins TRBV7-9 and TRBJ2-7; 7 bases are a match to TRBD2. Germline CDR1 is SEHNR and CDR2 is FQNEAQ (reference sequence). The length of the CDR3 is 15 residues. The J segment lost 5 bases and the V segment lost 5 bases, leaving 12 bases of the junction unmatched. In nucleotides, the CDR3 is TGTGCCAGCAGCGCCTCGGGGCGGGAGCCCAACGAGCAGTACTTC. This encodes CASSASGREPNEQYF.

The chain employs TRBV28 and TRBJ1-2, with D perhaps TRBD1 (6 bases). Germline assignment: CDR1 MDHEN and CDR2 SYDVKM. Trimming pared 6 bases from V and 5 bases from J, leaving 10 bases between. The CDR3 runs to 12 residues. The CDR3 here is CASRGGGYGYTF. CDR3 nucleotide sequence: TGTGCCAGCAGGGGAGGGGGATATGGCTACACCTTC.

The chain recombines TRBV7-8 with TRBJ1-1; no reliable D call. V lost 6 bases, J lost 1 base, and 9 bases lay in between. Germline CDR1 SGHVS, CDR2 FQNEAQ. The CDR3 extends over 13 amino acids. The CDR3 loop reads CASRTQSNTEAFF. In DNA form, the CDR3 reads TGTGCCAGCAGAACACAGTCGAACACTGAAGCTTTCTTT.

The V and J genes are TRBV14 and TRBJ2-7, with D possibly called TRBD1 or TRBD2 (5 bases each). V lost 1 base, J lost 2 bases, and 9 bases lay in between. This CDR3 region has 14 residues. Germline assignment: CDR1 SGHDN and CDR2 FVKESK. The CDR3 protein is CASSQAQGPYEQYF. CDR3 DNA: TGTGCCAGCAGCCAAGCGCAGGGACCCTACGAGCAGTACTTC.

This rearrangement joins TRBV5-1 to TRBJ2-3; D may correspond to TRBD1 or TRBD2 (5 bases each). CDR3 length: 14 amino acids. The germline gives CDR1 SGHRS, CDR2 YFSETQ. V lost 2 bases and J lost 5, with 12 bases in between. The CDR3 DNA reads TGCGCCAGCAGCTTACAGCCGAGGGGAGATACGCAGTATTTT. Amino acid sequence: CASSLQPRGDTQYF.

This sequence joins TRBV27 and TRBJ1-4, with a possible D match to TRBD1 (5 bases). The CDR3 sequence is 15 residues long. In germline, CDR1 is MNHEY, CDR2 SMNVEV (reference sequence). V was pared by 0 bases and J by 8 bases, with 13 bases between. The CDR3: CASSLSGEGEEKLFF. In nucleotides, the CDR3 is TGTGCCAGCAGTTTATCGGGGGAGGGCGAAGAAAAACTGTTTTTT. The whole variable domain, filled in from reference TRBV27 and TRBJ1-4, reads EAQVTQNPRYLITVTGKKLTVTCSQNMNHEYMSWYRQDPGLGLRQIYYSMNVEVTDKGDVPEGYKVSRKEKRNFPLILESPSPNQTSLYFCASSLSGEGEEKLFFGSGTQLSVL.

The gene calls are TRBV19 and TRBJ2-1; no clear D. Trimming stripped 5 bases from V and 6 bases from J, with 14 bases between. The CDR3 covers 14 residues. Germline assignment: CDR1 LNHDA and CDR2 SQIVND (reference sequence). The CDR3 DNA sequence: TGTGCCAGTAGTGTCCTTGGGATTGCCAATGAGCAGTTCTTC. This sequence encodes CASSVLGIANEQFF.

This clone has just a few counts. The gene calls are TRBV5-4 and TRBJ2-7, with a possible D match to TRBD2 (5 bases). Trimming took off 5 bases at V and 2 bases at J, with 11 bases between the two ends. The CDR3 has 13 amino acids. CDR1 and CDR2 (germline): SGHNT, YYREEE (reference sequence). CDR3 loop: CASSASGTYEQYF. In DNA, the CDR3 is TGTGCCAGCAGTGCCAGCGGAACCTACGAGCAGTACTTC. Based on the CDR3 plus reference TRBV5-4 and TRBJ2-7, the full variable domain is ETGVTQSPTHLIKTRGQQVTLRCSSQSGHNTVSWYQQALGQGPQFIFQYYREEENGRGNFPPRFSGLQFPNYSSELNVNALELDDSALYLCASSASGTYEQYFGPGTRLTVT.

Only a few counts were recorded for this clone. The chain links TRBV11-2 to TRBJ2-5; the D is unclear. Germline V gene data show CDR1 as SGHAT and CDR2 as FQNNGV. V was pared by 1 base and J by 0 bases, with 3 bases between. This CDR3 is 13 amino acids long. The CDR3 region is CASSLGHQETQYF. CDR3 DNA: TGTGCCAGCAGCTTAGGACACCAAGAGACCCAGTACTTC.

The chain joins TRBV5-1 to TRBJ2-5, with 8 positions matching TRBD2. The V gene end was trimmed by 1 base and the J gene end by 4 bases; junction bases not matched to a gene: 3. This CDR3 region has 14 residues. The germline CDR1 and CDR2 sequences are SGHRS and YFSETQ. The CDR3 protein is CASSLMTSAETQYF. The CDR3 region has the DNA TGCGCCAGCAGCTTGATGACTAGCGCAGAGACCCAGTACTTC.